The 27 T cell receptor beta chains below come from one sample, sequenced in a study of Graves' ophthalmopathy and Graves' hyperthyroidism. TCR beta CDR3 amplification used RNA transcripts. HTBI primers were used in a first-round RT-PCR, which preceded a second-round multiplex PCR. TCRdb ran MiXCR on the multiplex PCR reads and lists one entry per CDR3 protein. The sample contains 400,000 to 450,000 distinct CDR3 sequences, roughly 21% of which appear only once. The sample comprised peripheral blood. These receptors were obtained from a woman between 18 and 29 years old with stable Graves' hyperthyroidism.

This clonotype was counted many times. The chain's CDR3 is CAIRTTGILMSGELFF. In DNA, the CDR3 is TGTGCCATCAGAACTACCGGGATCTTGATGAGCGGGGAGCTGTTTTTT. The chain joins TRBV10-3 to TRBJ2-2; D possibly corresponds to TRBD2 (5 bases). The CDR3 runs 16 residues. From germline, CDR1 is ENHRY and CDR2 SYGVKD. V lost 6 bases, J lost 7 bases, and 21 bases lay in between.

This clonotype occurred many times. The V call is TRBV18, the J call TRBJ2-5, with 8 positions matching TRBD2. The CDR3 is 15 amino acids. The trim removed 6 bases at V and 4 bases at J, leaving 10 bases unmatched. CDR1 and CDR2 (germline): KGHSH, LQKENI. The CDR3 loop reads CASSPASGRRETQYF. The CDR3 coding sequence is TGTGCCAGCTCCCCGGCCAGCGGGAGAAGAGAGACCCAGTACTTC.

This clonotype was observed at least ten times. The genes are TRBV14 and TRBJ1-5; D call uncertain. There are 13 residues in the CDR3. Trimming pared 1 base from V and 9 bases from J, leaving 10 bases between. Germline CDR1 SGHDN, CDR2 FVKESK. DNA of the CDR3: TGTGCCAGCAGCCAAGGGGAGGAATGGCCCCAGCATTTT. Protein sequence: CASSQGEEWPQHF.

This clonotype was seen repeatedly, ten times or more. The chain employs TRBV6-2 or TRBV6-3 and TRBJ2-7, with D unclear. V lost 0 bases and J lost 1, with 7 bases in between. The CDR3 length is 14 residues. CDR1 and CDR2 (germline): MNHEY, SVGEGT. The CDR3 nucleotides read TGTGCCAGCAGTTACTCTCGGAGATCCTACGAGCAGTACTTC. The encoded protein is CASSYSRRSYEQYF.

This clonotype was observed at least ten times. The chain combines TRBV28 with TRBJ2-7, with D perhaps given as TRBD1 or TRBD2 (5 bases each). V dropped 3 bases and J dropped 3 bases, with 12 bases sitting between them. The germline CDR1 and CDR2 sequences are MDHEN and SYDVKM. The CDR3 extends over 14 amino acids. The CDR3 loop is CASSFRGAGYEQYF. The CDR3, as DNA: TGTGCCAGCAGTTTTAGAGGGGCCGGCTACGAGCAGTACTTC. The full variable domain, in which reference TRBV28 and TRBJ2-7 provide the parts outside the CDR3, is DVKVTQSSRYLVKRTGEKVFLECVQDMDHENMFWYRQDPGLGLRLIYFSYDVKMKEKGDIPEGYSVSREKKERFSLILESASTNQTSMYLCASSFRGAGYEQYFGPGTRLTVT.

This clonotype was counted many times. The chain employs TRBV11-2 and TRBJ2-5, with D maybe TRBD2 (6 bases). The V gene's germline CDR1 is SGHAT and CDR2 FQNNGV. The V end lost 3 bases, the J end lost 2 bases, and 13 bases lay between the germline ends. The CDR3 has 15 amino acids. The CDR3 DNA reads TGTGCCAGCAGCTTGAATGCGGGAAATCAAGAGACCCAGTACTTC. It is translated as CASSLNAGNQETQYF.

This clonotype was detected many times. V is TRBV29-1 and J is TRBJ2-7, with 7 bases lining up with TRBD1. Looked up from germline, CDR1 is SQVTM and CDR2 is ANQGSEA. This CDR3 is built from 15 residues. V was pared by 2 bases and J by 4 bases, with 11 bases of the junction left unmatched. The CDR3 DNA sequence: TGCAGCGTTGAAATCCCGACAGGGATCCAGTACGAGCAGTACTTC. Residues: CSVEIPTGIQYEQYF.

This clonotype has a count of ten or more. The gene calls are TRBV9 and TRBJ1-1; weak D call: TRBD1 (5 bases). The germline V and J ends were trimmed by 0 bases and 1 base, with 7 bases remaining between them. The V gene's germline CDR1 is SGDLS and CDR2 YYNGEE. The CDR3 runs to 14 residues. CDR3 region: CASSVAGQNTEAFF. CDR3 in DNA: TGTGCCAGCAGCGTAGCCGGACAGAACACTGAAGCTTTCTTT.

In this sample, this clonotype turned up many times. This chain connects TRBV20-1 to TRBJ2-7; 9 bases fit TRBD2. CDR1 and CDR2 from the germline V gene are DFQATT and SNEGSKA (reference sequence). This CDR3 has 14 residues. The V and J ends lost 3 bases and 1 base, in that order; junction bases with no gene match: 4. The CDR3 DNA reads TGCAGTGCTAGGGGTAGCGGGGGTTCCTACGAGCAGTACTTC. Translating gives CSARGSGGSYEQYF.

The rearrangement links TRBV9 to TRBJ1-2; 8 nucleotides line up with TRBD1. J gave up 0 bases and V 3 bases, and 4 bases lay outside the gene matches. The CDR3 length is 15 residues. Germline V CDR1 and CDR2: SGDLS, YYNGEE. In DNA, the CDR3 is TGTGCCAGCAGCGAGGACAGGGAAACTAACTATGGCTACACCTTC. Translation: CASSEDRETNYGYTF.

This clonotype was counted many times. The J gene is TRBJ2-7, the V gene TRBV10-3; D perhaps matches TRBD2 (5 bases). Per the germline V gene, CDR1 is ENHRY and CDR2 is SYGVKD. Between the trimmed V and J ends, which lost 0 bases and 6 bases, there was a span of 15 bases. This CDR3 comprises 15 residues. The CDR3 is CAISESGMGYREQYF. The CDR3 bases are TGTGCCATCAGTGAGTCCGGGATGGGGTACCGCGAGCAGTACTTC.

About this clonotype: This may come from a read error, since a much larger clone is one base off. The V gene is TRBV6-2 or TRBV6-3, the J gene TRBJ1-2; D ambiguous. Per the germline V gene, CDR1 is MNHEY and CDR2 is SVGEGT. Trimming left V 6 bases short and J 3 bases short, with 14 bases between. This CDR3 has 14 amino acids. This chain's CDR3 is CASRHRQDYYGYTF. DNA for the CDR3: TGTGCCAGCAGACATCGGCAGGATTACTATGGCTACACCTTC.

The table lists this clonotype with a few counts. The junction departs from the called germline gene at one end, perhaps through a read error. The genes are TRBV5-5 and TRBJ2-4; a possible D gene is TRBD1 (6 bases). The germline gives CDR1 SGHKS, CDR2 YYEKEE (reference sequence). The length of the CDR3 is 14 residues. DNA for the CDR3: TGTGCCAGCAGCTTACAGGGAGCCAAAAACATTAAGTACTTC. Translating it yields CASSLQGAKNIKYF.

This clonotype was counted ten times or more. This chain joins TRBV6-1 and TRBJ1-5; 7 bases agree with TRBD1. Germline CDR1 and CDR2: MNHNS and SASEGT. This CDR3 has 15 residues. With V trimmed by 5 bases and J by 4 bases, 8 bases remained unmatched. As DNA, the CDR3 is TGTGCCAGCAGTCCGACAGGGATGAGTAATCAGCCCCAGCATTTT. Protein product: CASSPTGMSNQPQHF.

This chain uses TRBV5-4 with TRBJ2-2, with D uncertain. The ends were cut back, 1 base at V and 2 bases at J, with 9 bases in the middle. From germline, CDR1 is SGHNT and CDR2 YYREEE (reference sequence). CDR3 size: 15 residues. CDR3: CASSLSLINTGELFF. CDR3 coding DNA: TGTGCCAGCAGCTTGTCCCTTATTAACACCGGGGAGCTGTTTTTT. Complete variable domain (other parts from reference TRBV5-4 and TRBJ2-2): ETGVTQSPTHLIKTRGQQVTLRCSSQSGHNTVSWYQQALGQGPQFIFQYYREEENGRGNFPPRFSGLQFPNYSSELNVNALELDDSALYLCASSLSLINTGELFFGEGSRLTVL.

The V and J genes are TRBV20-1 and TRBJ1-5; 9 nucleotides line up with TRBD1. V lost 6 bases, J lost 6 bases, and 6 bases stayed unmatched. Germline V gene data show CDR1 as DFQATT and CDR2 as SNEGSKA (reference sequence). The CDR3 is made up of 13 amino acids. CDR3 DNA: TGCAGTGCGGCAGGGACAGGGAGTCAGCCCCAGCATTTT. Protein product: CSAAGTGSQPQHF.

At least ten counts were recorded for this clonotype. This chain connects TRBV24-1 to TRBJ2-7, with 12 bases fitting TRBD1. Germline loops: CDR1 KGHDR, CDR2 SFDVKD. The V segment lost 3 bases and the J segment 7 bases; nucleotides outside the gene matches: 6. The CDR3 contains 15 residues. The chain's CDR3 is CATSDTGQGAAEQYF. CDR3 nucleotide sequence: TGTGCCACCAGTGATACGGGACAGGGGGCGGCGGAGCAGTACTTC.

This clonotype was seen many times. J is TRBJ1-5 and V is TRBV7-8; D is possibly TRBD1 (6 bases). The CDR3 loop spans 16 amino acids. The germline gives CDR1 SGHVS, CDR2 FQNEAQ. V was cut by 1 base and J by 3 bases, with 13 bases left in between. This chain's CDR3 is CASSLGDTGYNQPQHF. The CDR3 region has the DNA TGTGCCAGCAGCTTAGGGGACACAGGTTACAATCAGCCCCAGCATTTT.

This clonotype was seen many times. The V call is TRBV18, the J call TRBJ2-7, with 14 bases aligning to TRBD2. Germline values: CDR1 KGHSH, CDR2 LQKENI. The CDR3 loop spans 15 amino acids. V gave up 0 bases and J gave up 6 bases; unmatched junction bases: 1. The CDR3 region has the DNA TGTGCCAGCTCACCACCGGGACTAGCGGGAGTCGAGCAGTACTTC. Protein product: CASSPPGLAGVEQYF.

This CDR3 is CASSDFRVVYEQYF. CDR3 coding DNA: TGTGCCAGCAGTGACTTCCGGGTCGTCTACGAGCAGTACTTC. J is TRBJ2-7 and V is TRBV6-1; D is unclear. This CDR3 has 14 amino acids. V lost 3 bases and J 3 bases, leaving 12 bases between the germline ends. Germline-derived CDR1 and CDR2 are MNHNS and SASEGT.

In its sample, this clonotype was seen a few times. V gene TRBV5-8 combines with J gene TRBJ1-5, with D maybe TRBD1 (5 bases). The CDR3 length is 15 residues. V shed 4 bases and J shed 2 bases, with 13 bases lying between them. Per the germline V gene, CDR1 is SGHTS and CDR2 is YDEGEE. The CDR3 sequence is CASSPGGGGNQPQHF. CDR3 DNA: TGTGCCAGCAGCCCGGGGGGGGGAGGCAATCAGCCCCAGCATTTT. The full variable domain, completed using reference TRBV5-8 and TRBJ1-5, is EAGVTQSPTHLIKTRGQQATLRCSPISGHTSVYWYQQALGLGLQFLLWYDEGEERNRGNFPPRFSGRQFPNYSSELNVNALELEDSALYLCASSPGGGGNQPQHFGDGTRLSIL.

This clonotype was picked up many times. As DNA, the CDR3 is TGTGCCAGCTCACGGGAATCCCAAGAGACCCAGTACTTC. The encoded protein is CASSRESQETQYF. This chain joins TRBV18 and TRBJ2-5; no clear D gene. The germline V gene encodes CDR1 KGHSH and CDR2 LQKENI. V was pared by 4 bases and J by 1 base, with 7 bases between. The CDR3 is made up of 13 amino acids.

The sample holds many counts of this clonotype. CDR3 nucleotides: TGTGCCAGCAGCCCCGGACAGGCCTCAGACTATGGCTACACCTTC. This sequence encodes CASSPGQASDYGYTF. The V gene is TRBV6-5, the J gene TRBJ1-2; 7 nucleotides align to TRBD1. Germline V lookup: CDR1 MNHEY, CDR2 SVGAGI. CDR3 length: 15 residues. With 6 bases clipped from V and 3 bases from J, the junction kept 10 bases outside the gene matches.

The CDR3 nucleotides read TGTGCTACCCGGACTAGCGGGTACAACTCCTACGAGCAGTACTTC. This sequence encodes CATRTSGYNSYEQYF. V usage is TRBV6-2 or TRBV6-3 and J usage is TRBJ2-7; 11 bases map to TRBD2. There are 15 residues in the CDR3. Germline V lookup: CDR1 MNHEY, CDR2 SVGEGT.

This clonotype came up many times. V is TRBV7-8 and J is TRBJ2-7, with 7 bases aligning to TRBD1. The germline gives CDR1 SGHVS, CDR2 FQNEAQ. The CDR3 length is 14 residues. Trimming cost V 5 bases and J 7 bases; bases outside gene matches: 11. This CDR3 is CASSPPWDRGEQYF. CDR3 nucleotide sequence: TGTGCCAGCAGCCCTCCCTGGGACAGAGGGGAGCAGTACTTC.

The chain links TRBV19 to TRBJ2-5, with D uncertain. The V end lost 3 bases, the J end lost 0 bases, and 11 bases lay between the germline ends. The germline CDR1 and CDR2 sequences are LNHDA and SQIVND (reference sequence). The CDR3 is 15 residues long. CDR3 in amino acids: CASSMGIGYQETQYF. CDR3 sequence (DNA): TGTGCCAGTAGTATGGGAATCGGGTACCAAGAGACCCAGTACTTC. The full variable domain, completed using reference TRBV19 and TRBJ2-5, is DGGITQSPKYLFRKEGQNVTLSCEQNLNHDAMYWYRQDPGQGLRLIYYSQIVNDFQKGDIAEGYSVSREKKESFPLTVTSAQKNPTAFYLCASSMGIGYQETQYFGPGTRLLVL.

The chain couples TRBV12-3 or TRBV12-4 to TRBJ1-6, with 7 positions matching TRBD1. J was trimmed by 5 bases and V by 8 bases; bases with no gene match: 0. The CDR3 spans 12 residues. The CDR3 sequence is CASQGDNSPLHF. The CDR3 DNA reads TGTGCCAGCCAGGGGGATAATTCACCCCTCCACTTT.